This T cell receptor (beta chain) was sequenced for a study of long-term antiretroviral therapy in people with HIV. General study points: Pre-ART expanded clones dominated the repertoire at every time point.

About this clone: Its antigen remains unidentified. Other DNA sequences in the sample encode the same CDR3.

Sequencing used immunoSEQ v3.0 at survey level. Measured with immunoSEQ multiplex PCR; TCRdb has only the in-frame clones, and not every one. Of around 34,000 clones listed, 80% were seen once; the top ten hold around 5%. The content of samples before DNA extraction was roughly 0.95-10 million cryopreserved PBMC. Germline V gene sequence: CDR1 SGHTA, CDR2 FQGNSA. V lost 0 bases to trimming and J lost 0 bases, with 6 bases between them. This CDR3 has 15 residues. Sequenced material: unsorted PBMCs, taken 1.5 years after starting antiretroviral therapy. The chain carries TRBV7-2 and TRBJ2-1; tentatively, D is TRBD1 or TRBD2 (5 bases each). This sequence originates from a man younger than 35 with HIV. The CDR3 sequence is CASSLARGSYNEQFF. The CDR3 DNA reads as TGTGCCAGCAGCTTAGCGAGGGGCTCCTACAATGAGCAGTTCTTC.